The rows below give T cell receptor beta chains drawn from one sample of a study of blood T cell repertoires in COVID-19. TCRdb keeps only in-frame clones here, not all; method: immunoSEQ multiplex PCR. This sample has over 150,000 clones, with around 86% found just once. Sequenced input: peripheral blood. The source of these receptors is a man aged 45-65 years with active or convalescent COVID-19. Both conserved end residues are part of each CDR3. Fields, in order: clone size, J gene, D gene, V gene, CDR3 protein, CDR3 DNA. A D gene is named only where the DNA matches it firmly. Clone size appears in some rows only: once, few, many, or a class for an expanded clone.

>-|TRBJ2-7|TRBD2|TRBV25-1
CASSRGGSYEQYF
TGTGCCAGCAGTCGGGGGGGATCCTACGAGCAGTACTTC
>-|TRBJ2-1|TRBD2|TRBV30
CAWRGSGRALEEQFF
TGTGCCTGGAGGGGTAGCGGGAGGGCCCTCGAGGAGCAGTTCTTC
>once|TRBJ2-1|TRBD2|TRBV9
CASSVAGLAGNNEQFF
TGTGCCAGCAGCGTTGCCGGACTAGCGGGAAACAATGAGCAGTTCTTC
>-|TRBJ1-5|TRBD1|TRBV5-5
CASSGGTGGNQPQHF
TGTGCCAGCAGCGGGGGTACAGGGGGGAATCAGCCCCAGCATTTT
>-|TRBJ2-7|TRBD2|TRBV5-5
CASSSGLAGGSYEQYF
TGTGCCAGCAGCTCTGGACTAGCGGGAGGTTCCTACGAGCAGTACTTC
>-|TRBJ1-1|-|TRBV29-1
CSVAPLREDTEAFF
TGCAGCGTTGCTCCTCTACGGGAGGACACTGAAGCTTTCTTT
>-|TRBJ1-2|TRBD1|TRBV14
CASSQLDRGVGYTF
TGTGCCAGCAGCCAACTGGACAGGGGAGTCGGCTACACCTTC
>once|TRBJ1-5|-|TRBV29-1
CSVEEGGQPQHF
TGCAGCGTTGAGGAGGGCGGTCAGCCCCAGCATTTT
>-|TRBJ2-7|-|TRBV28
CASTSEDEQYF
TGTGCCAGCACCTCGGAGGACGAGCAGTACTTC
>once|TRBJ1-2|-|TRBV3-1/TRBV3-2
CASSQEQENYGYTF
TGTGCCAGCAGCCAAGAACAGGAAAACTATGGCTACACCTTC
>once|TRBJ1-4|TRBD1|TRBV6-5
CASRRPQGTNEKLFF
TGTGCCAGCAGGAGACCACAGGGGACTAATGAAAAACTGTTTTTT
>-|TRBJ2-1|-|TRBV20-1
CSARKGNEQFF
TGCAGTGCTAGAAAGGGGAATGAGCAGTTCTTC
>-|TRBJ1-5|-|TRBV6-1
CASSDQARGNQPQHF
TGTGCCAGCAGTGACCAAGCACGGGGCAATCAGCCCCAGCATTTT
>-|TRBJ1-6|-|TRBV30
CAWAVQGSSYNSPLHF
TGTGCCTGGGCCGTCCAGGGGAGCTCCTATAATTCACCCCTCCACTTT
>-|TRBJ2-2|TRBD2|TRBV6-5
CASTGLAGSSGELFF
TGTGCCAGCACTGGACTAGCGGGAAGCTCGGGGGAGCTGTTTTTT
>-|TRBJ2-7|-|TRBV29-1
CSVGLANYEQYF
TGCAGCGTTGGGCTAGCCAACTACGAGCAGTACTTC
>-|TRBJ1-1|TRBD1|TRBV10-3
CATGPGQGDVGNTEAFF
TGTGCCACCGGTCCGGGACAGGGTGATGTAGGGAACACTGAAGCTTTCTTT
>-|TRBJ1-1|TRBD1|TRBV6-5
CASSRTPGGDTEAFF
TGTGCCAGCAGTAGGACCCCAGGGGGCGACACTGAAGCTTTCTTT
>-|TRBJ2-7|-|TRBV12-3/TRBV12-4
CASSLGSGEQYF
TGTGCCAGCAGTTTAGGTTCAGGGGAGCAGTACTTC
>-|TRBJ1-4|-|TRBV19
CASCRVPNEKLFF
TGTGCCAGCTGCCGGGTCCCAAATGAAAAACTGTTTTTT
>-|TRBJ1-3|-|TRBV11-2
CASSILVSSGNTIYF
TGTGCCAGCAGCATCCTGGTGAGCTCTGGAAACACCATATATTTT
>-|TRBJ2-7|-|TRBV20-1
CSARAEQYF
TGCAGTGCTAGGGCCGAGCAGTACTTC
>-|TRBJ1-5|TRBD1|TRBV18
CASSQYSTGASQPQHF
TGTGCCAGCTCACAATATTCGACAGGGGCCAGTCAGCCCCAGCATTTT
>-|TRBJ2-5|-|TRBV5-1
CASSSTAQETQYF
TGCGCCAGCAGCTCGACAGCTCAAGAGACCCAGTACTTC
>-|TRBJ1-1|-|TRBV6-5
CASSLDRLYTEAFF
TGTGCCAGCAGCCTAGACAGACTCTACACTGAAGCTTTCTTT
>-|TRBJ2-2|TRBD2|TRBV4-2
CASSPGGGRTGELFF
TGTGCCAGCAGCCCCGGGGGGGGCAGAACCGGGGAGCTGTTTTTT
>-|TRBJ1-5|-|TRBV7-6
CASSESGYSNQPQHF
TGTGCCAGCAGCGAATCAGGATATAGCAATCAGCCCCAGCATTTT
>-|TRBJ2-3|-|TRBV4-3
CASSPQNYPTDTQYF
TGCGCCAGCAGCCCTCAAAACTACCCCACAGATACGCAGTATTTT
>-|TRBJ2-7|-|TRBV5-1
CASSSGGQNYEQYF
TGCGCCAGCAGCTCCGGGGGTCAGAACTACGAGCAGTACTTC
>once|TRBJ1-2|-|TRBV7-9
CASSLDGVYYGYTF
TGTGCCAGCAGCTTAGACGGGGTCTACTATGGCTACACCTTC
>-|TRBJ2-2|TRBD1|TRBV30
CALHRQGGAGELFF
TGTGCCTTGCACCGACAGGGCGGCGCCGGGGAGCTGTTTTTT
>-|TRBJ2-1|-|TRBV5-1
CASSPPGYEQFF
TGCGCCAGCAGCCCCCCGGGATATGAGCAGTTCTTC